These 8 T cell receptor beta chains came from one sample sequenced in a study of cytotoxic CD8 clonotypes in ibrutinib-treated CLL. This table comes from immunoSEQ multiplex PCR, and its TCRdb copy is limited to in-frame clones, with some not included. The table lists some 160,000 clones, more than 75% of them singletons. The sequencing used PBMCs, collected after 12 months of ibrutinib treatment. All receptors come from a human donor with chronic lymphocytic leukemia.

The chain links TRBV10-3 to TRBJ2-5, with D perhaps matching TRBD2 (6 bases). The CDR3 length is 15 residues. Germline CDR1 ENHRY, CDR2 SYGVKD. V lost 1 base to trimming and J lost 6 bases, with 15 bases between them. This CDR3 reads CAISEWDLASQTQYF. CDR3 nucleotides: TGTGCCATCAGTGAGTGGGATCTAGCGAGTCAGACCCAGTACTTC.

This chain links TRBV28 with TRBJ1-2; D gene ambiguous. Germline CDR1 is MDHEN and CDR2 is SYDVKM. V lost 7 bases and J lost 8, with 11 bases in between. This CDR3 is built from 11 residues. This chain's CDR3 is CASISFLGYTF. The CDR3 region has the DNA TGTGCCAGCATTTCTTTCTTGGGCTACACCTTC.

V usage is TRBV5-1 and J usage is TRBJ1-1, with TRBD1 matching 7 bases. Germline loops: CDR1 SGHRS, CDR2 YFSETQ. V was clipped by 4 bases and J by 1 base; unmatched bases: 7. There are 15 residues in the CDR3. The CDR3 loop is CASSTGQEANTEAFF. The CDR3 DNA reads as TGCGCCAGCAGCACCGGACAGGAAGCGAACACTGAAGCTTTCTTT.

This clone was counted a single time. V usage is TRBV5-1 and J usage is TRBJ2-7, with 7 nucleotides matching TRBD1. Germline V gene data show CDR1 as SGHRS and CDR2 as YFSETQ. Losses at the gene ends were 7 bases for V and 2 bases for J; bases not matched to a gene: 9. This CDR3 contains 14 residues. CDR3 DNA: TGCGCCAGCGTCGGGGCAGGGGGAACCTACGAGCAGTACTTC. Translated, it gives CASVGAGGTYEQYF.

The rearrangement links TRBV9 to TRBJ2-6; 12 bases map to TRBD1. V dropped 2 bases and J dropped 3; count of bases not matched to a gene: 6. The germline gives CDR1 SGDLS, CDR2 YYNGEE. CDR3 size: 18 residues. The CDR3 DNA reads as TGTGCCAGCAGCGTGGGGACAGGGGGCGCTTTTGGGGCCAACGTCCTGACTTTC. Its translation is CASSVGTGGAFGANVLTF.

The rearrangement links TRBV4-1 to TRBJ2-5, with D possibly TRBD1 on 7 matching bases. The CDR3 consists of 15 residues. Germline lookup yields CDR1 MGHRA and CDR2 YSYEKL. V lost 3 bases to trimming and J lost 4 bases, with 15 bases between them. The CDR3 loop reads CASSHPNRGGETQYF. CDR3 DNA: TGCGCCAGCAGCCACCCTAACAGGGGAGGAGAGACCCAGTACTTC.

The chain carries TRBV7-9 and TRBJ1-5, with 9 bases lining up with TRBD1. V shed 6 bases and J 9 bases; nucleotides not matched to a gene: 9. This CDR3 spans 14 amino acids. The germline CDR1 and CDR2 sequences are SEHNR and FQNEAQ (reference sequence). The CDR3 bases are TGTGCCAGCAGTACCGGGACAGGGCCTCGGCCCCAGCATTTT. The encoded protein is CASSTGTGPRPQHF.

V is TRBV5-4 and J is TRBJ2-7; 12 nucleotides agree with TRBD1. The CDR3 length is 15 residues. The V and J ends lost 2 bases and 5 bases, in that order; junction bases with no gene match: 5. The V gene's germline CDR1 is SGHNT and CDR2 YYREEE (reference sequence). CDR3 residues: CASSLPGQGAHEQYF. The CDR3, as DNA: TGTGCCAGCAGCTTACCGGGACAGGGGGCCCACGAGCAGTACTTC.